These 20 T cell receptor beta chains share one sample of origin, sequenced in a study of blood T cell repertoires in COVID-19 (dated by TCRdb to 2019 to 2021). Library prep was done by the immunoSEQ multiplex PCR assay. TCRdb mirrors the immuneACCESS table, restricted to in-frame sequences. Some clones are absent from its copies; in checked studies, under half trace to an unresolved V gene, and the reason for the others is unknown. The sample data list fewer than 40,000 clones, and about 90% of these were observed just once. The top ten clones comprise 4.5% to 5% of the sample. The sequenced sample consisted of peripheral blood. The receptor source for this set is an older woman with active COVID-19.

The chain is built from TRBV11-3 and TRBJ2-3; a possible D gene is TRBD2 (6 bases). This CDR3 region has 13 residues. Per the germline V gene, CDR1 is SGHNT and CDR2 is YENEEA. V was clipped by 1 base and J by 11 bases, with 13 bases between them. DNA of the CDR3: TGTGCCAGCAGCTTAGTTATGGCGGGGCTGCAGTATTTT. Translating gives CASSLVMAGLQYF.

The DNA for the CDR3 is TGTGCCAGCTCGCCGGGACAGAACCAATACGAGCAGTACTTC. This translates into CASSPGQNQYEQYF. The rearrangement joins TRBV18 to TRBJ2-7; 7 nucleotides line up with TRBD1. CDR3 length equals 14 residues. With 6 bases clipped from V and 4 bases from J, the junction kept 9 bases outside the gene matches. Germline assignment: CDR1 KGHSH and CDR2 LQKENI. The whole variable domain, filled in from reference TRBV18 and TRBJ2-7, reads NAGVMQNPRHLVRRRGQEARLRCSPMKGHSHVYWYRQLPEEGLKFMVYLQKENIIDESGMPKERFSAEFPKEGPSILRIQQVVRGDSAAYFCASSPGQNQYEQYFGPGTRLTVT.

The chain links TRBV6-5 to TRBJ2-1; D is unresolved. Trimming pared 0 bases from V and 9 bases from J, leaving 12 bases between. Germline V gene data show CDR1 as MNHEY and CDR2 as SVGAGI. The CDR3 extends over 14 amino acids. CDR3 amino acids: CASSYSVFAGEQFF. Here the CDR3 DNA reads TGTGCCAGCAGTTACTCGGTCTTCGCAGGTGAGCAGTTCTTC.

The chain combines TRBV28 with TRBJ1-2, with a weak D call TRBD1 (5 bases). From germline, CDR1 is MDHEN and CDR2 SYDVKM. The CDR3 extends over 13 amino acids. Trimming shortened V by 4 bases and J by 4 bases, and 10 bases separated the two germline ends. In DNA, the CDR3 is TGTGCCAGCAGTTCCACAGGTTCCTATGGCTACACCTTC. Its translation: CASSSTGSYGYTF.

The chain recombines TRBV4-2 with TRBJ2-3, with D possibly being TRBD1 (6 bases). The V end lost 2 bases, the J end lost 2 bases, and 8 bases lay between the germline ends. Germline-derived CDR1 and CDR2 are LGHNA and YNFKEQ. The CDR3 consists of 14 residues. The CDR3 sequence: CASSQRGSTDTQYF. In nucleotides, the CDR3 is TGTGCCAGCAGCCAAAGGGGGTCCACAGATACGCAGTATTTT.

This sequence joins TRBV18 and TRBJ2-5; 12 positions match TRBD2. The CDR3 covers 13 residues. Per the germline V gene, CDR1 is KGHSH and CDR2 is LQKENI. V was clipped by 5 bases and J by 5 bases; unmatched bases: 0. DNA of the CDR3: TGTGCCAGCTCAGGGACTAGCGGGGAGACCCAGTACTTC. Residues: CASSGTSGETQYF.

V usage is TRBV28 and J usage is TRBJ2-1, with 11 nucleotides matching TRBD2. V trimming: 3 bases; J trimming: 9 bases; junction bases outside the gene matches: 7. CDR3 size: 15 residues. The germline CDR1 and CDR2 sequences are MDHEN and SYDVKM. CDR3 residues: CASSFPPSGGSEQFF. The CDR3 region has the DNA TGTGCCAGCAGTTTTCCCCCTAGCGGGGGGTCTGAGCAGTTCTTC. The whole variable domain, filled in from reference TRBV28 and TRBJ2-1, reads DVKVTQSSRYLVKRTGEKVFLECVQDMDHENMFWYRQDPGLGLRLIYFSYDVKMKEKGDIPEGYSVSREKKERFSLILESASTNQTSMYLCASSFPPSGGSEQFFGPGTRLTVL.

The chain employs TRBV6-4 and TRBJ1-1; unclear D gene. V lost 2 bases to trimming and J lost 4 bases, with 11 bases between them. Germline CDR1 and CDR2: MRHNA and SNTAGT. This CDR3 has 14 amino acids. CDR3 sequence reads: CASSDTTAGTEAFF. The CDR3 DNA sequence: TGTGCCAGCAGTGACACAACAGCGGGCACTGAAGCTTTCTTT.

This CDR3 is CSASGNHGYTF. DNA for the CDR3: TGCAGTGCTAGCGGGAACCATGGCTACACCTTC. V is TRBV20-1 and J is TRBJ1-2; D gene uncertain. Germline CDR1 and CDR2: DFQATT and SNEGSKA (reference sequence). Trimming left V 3 bases short and J 6 bases short, with 8 bases between. There are 11 residues in the CDR3.

The sample holds a few counts of this clone. The rearrangement joins TRBV7-3 to TRBJ2-1, with 8 bases that match TRBD2. The V segment lost 5 bases and the J segment 4 bases; nucleotides outside the gene matches: 10. Germline-derived CDR1 and CDR2 are SGHTA and FQGTGA. This CDR3 spans 16 amino acids. CDR3 coding DNA: TGTGCCAGCAGCATTCCCGGGACTAGACCTTACAATGAGCAGTTCTTC. It encodes CASSIPGTRPYNEQFF.

The genes are TRBV9 and TRBJ1-2, with 9 bases lining up with TRBD1. Trimming cost V 3 bases and J 4 bases; bases outside gene matches: 7. The CDR3 is 15 amino acids. The germline gives CDR1 SGDLS, CDR2 YYNGEE. CDR3 nucleotide sequence: TGTGCCAGCAGCGGAGGACAGGGGCTGGGCTATGGCTACACCTTC. Translation gives CASSGGQGLGYGYTF.

The gene calls are TRBV7-8 and TRBJ1-3; 9 bases map to TRBD1. Germline V gives CDR1 SGHVS, CDR2 FQNEAQ. Losses at the gene ends were 5 bases for V and 0 bases for J; bases not matched to a gene: 5. The CDR3 has 16 residues. The CDR3 region is CASSEMTGGSGNTIYF. The CDR3 DNA follows: TGTGCCAGCAGCGAAATGACAGGGGGCTCTGGAAACACCATATATTTT.

The V call is TRBV19, the J call TRBJ1-5; 7 positions agree with TRBD1. V lost 5 bases to trimming and J lost 3 bases; unmatched junction nucleotides: 4. From germline, CDR1 is LNHDA and CDR2 SQIVND (reference sequence). The CDR3 runs to 14 residues. The CDR3 protein is CASSVTGANQPQHF. The CDR3 region has the DNA TGTGCCAGTAGTGTTACAGGGGCCAATCAGCCCCAGCATTTT.

V gene TRBV4-3 combines with J gene TRBJ2-3; the D gene is possibly TRBD2 (5 bases). CDR1 is LGHNA and CDR2 is YSLEER in the germline V gene. V was clipped by 1 base and J by 4 bases, with 15 bases between them. The CDR3 has 16 amino acids. CDR3 amino acids: CASSQGEQEGADTQYF. In DNA, the CDR3 is TGCGCCAGCAGCCAAGGGGAGCAAGAGGGCGCAGATACGCAGTATTTT.

This clone appeared a few times. V and J are TRBV19 and TRBJ1-5, with unresolved D. This CDR3 is built from 13 residues. V gave up 6 bases and J gave up 3 bases, with 9 bases separating them. CDR1 is LNHDA and CDR2 is SQIVND in the germline V gene (reference sequence). The CDR3 nucleotides read TGTGCCAGTAGGAGGGAGCTCAATCAGCCCCAGCATTTT. Amino acid sequence: CASRRELNQPQHF.

This chain connects TRBV5-1 to TRBJ2-7; TRBD2 agrees at 10 bases. J lost 3 bases, V lost 1 base, and 4 bases had no gene match. The CDR3 extends over 15 amino acids. CDR1 is SGHRS, CDR2 YFSETQ, per germline. In nucleotides, the CDR3 is TGCGCCAGCAGCTTGTCCGCTAGCGGGGGCTACGAGCAGTACTTC. Protein: CASSLSASGGYEQYF.

The rearrangement uses TRBV3-1 (or the pseudogene TRBV3-2) and TRBJ1-5, with no clear D. The ends were cut back, 1 base at V and 3 bases at J, with 10 bases in the middle. The CDR3 consists of 15 residues. CDR1 and CDR2 (germline): LGHDT, YNNKEL (reference sequence). CDR3 protein: CASSQVGGVNQPQHF. The CDR3 region has the DNA TGTGCCAGCAGCCAAGTCGGCGGAGTCAATCAGCCCCAGCATTTT.

The chain has TRBV13 and TRBJ2-3, with D maybe TRBD2 (5 bases). The CDR3 extends over 15 amino acids. Trimming took 5 bases from V and 4 from J, leaving 16 bases between them. Germline lookup yields CDR1 PRHDT and CDR2 FYEKMQ (reference sequence). CDR3 in amino acids: CASSPLARRADTQYF. DNA of the CDR3: TGTGCCAGCAGCCCCCTAGCTCGTAGGGCAGATACGCAGTATTTT.

This chain connects TRBV30 to TRBJ1-4; 9 bases agree with TRBD1. The junction had 5 bases not matched to a gene; V was cut back by 7 bases and J by 5 bases. Looked up from germline, CDR1 is GTSNPN and CDR2 is SVGIG (reference sequence). This CDR3 spans 13 amino acids. This CDR3 is CAFGTGLNEKLFF. DNA of the CDR3: TGTGCCTTCGGGACAGGGTTAAATGAAAAACTGTTTTTT.

This rearrangement joins TRBV28 to TRBJ2-5; 8 nucleotides agree with TRBD1. Trimming removed 3 bases from V and 5 bases from J; junction bases left unmatched: 8. Germline values: CDR1 MDHEN, CDR2 SYDVKM. The CDR3 length is 15 residues. The CDR3 bases are TGTGCCAGCAGTTTCGAACGACAGGGGCGGGAGACCCAGTACTTC. Translation: CASSFERQGRETQYF.